This is a list of T cell receptor beta chains from one sample in a study of blood T cell repertoires in COVID-19. The protocol was immunoSEQ multiplex PCR, while the TCRdb copy is restricted to in-frame clones and leaves out a portion. The repertoire holds 120,000 to 150,000 clones, almost 90% seen once, with more than 9% in the top ten. Sample: peripheral blood. Receptors were obtained from a man aged 50-60 years with active or convalescent COVID-19. The CDR3 runs from the conserved cysteine through the conserved F or W. The D gene is left open where the match is weak. The size of a clone is reported for some rows only, either as once, few or many, or as a class for expanded clones.

.	once	TRBV3-1/TRBV3-2	TRBJ2-5	TGTGCCAGCAGCCGAACTCTGACAGGTCCGGAGACCCAGTACTTC	CASSRTLTGPETQYF
.	.	TRBV2	TRBJ2-1	TGTGCCAGCAGTCCGGGACTCAGTAATGAGCAGTTCTTC	CASSPGLSNEQFF
.	.	TRBV19	TRBJ2-1	TGTGCCAGTAGTATTCAGACTCCCCGCGATGAGCAGTTCTTC	CASSIQTPRDEQFF
TRBD2	.	TRBV5-1	TRBJ2-7	TGCGCCAGCAGCTTCGGGGAGGGGTCCTACGAGCAGTACTTC	CASSFGEGSYEQYF
.	.	TRBV20-1	TRBJ1-2	TGCAGTGCTAGGTACAAGTTCAGCTACACCTTC	CSARYKFSYTF
.	.	TRBV3-1/TRBV3-2	TRBJ2-3	TGTGCCAGCAGCCAGGCCGGGACTCCCTTAAGCACAGATACGCAGTATTTT	CASSQAGTPLSTDTQYF
.	few	TRBV28	TRBJ2-7	TGTGCCAGCAGTTTACGTTACGAGCAGTACTTC	CASSLRYEQYF
TRBD1	once	TRBV4-1	TRBJ2-7	TGCGCCAGCAGCCAAGACTCGACAGGGACCTACGAGCAGTACTTC	CASSQDSTGTYEQYF
TRBD2	.	TRBV9	TRBJ2-7	TGTGCCAGCAGCGAGACTAGCCGGACCTACGAGCAGTACTTC	CASSETSRTYEQYF
.	.	TRBV30	TRBJ2-3	TGTGCCTGCTCACCGGGCCCCGGGAGAGATACGCAGTATTTT	CACSPGPGRDTQYF
TRBD2	.	TRBV13	TRBJ2-1	TGTGCCAGCAGCTTACCAGCGGGAGCGAATGAGCAGTTCTTC	CASSLPAGANEQFF
.	.	TRBV7-8	TRBJ2-7	TGTGCCAGCAGCTCCAGGGCCAACGAGCAGTACTTC	CASSSRANEQYF
.	once	TRBV4-1	TRBJ1-2	TGCGCCAGCAGCCAAGCAGGACAGATAAACTATGGCTACACCTTC	CASSQAGQINYGYTF
.	once	TRBV6-1	TRBJ2-3	TGTGCCAGCAGTGATGTTGATTTCAGAGATACGCAGTATTTT	CASSDVDFRDTQYF
TRBD1	.	TRBV19	TRBJ1-1	TGTGCCAGTACCATCTACGGGACAGACGCGAACACTGAAGCTTTCTTT	CASTIYGTDANTEAFF
.	.	TRBV7-5	TRBJ2-1	TGTGCCAGAAGTTTCGGGACTAGCGGGAGAGGGTCCTACAATGAGCAGTTCTTC	CARSFGTSGRGSYNEQFF
TRBD1	.	TRBV28	TRBJ2-7	TGTGCCAGCCTACCGGGACAGGGGAATATCTACGAGCAGTACTTC	CASLPGQGNIYEQYF
TRBD1	.	TRBV6-2/TRBV6-3	TRBJ1-5	TGTGCCAGCAGCACCGGGACAGGGGTCAGTCAGCCCCAGCATTTT	CASSTGTGVSQPQHF
TRBD1	.	TRBV5-6	TRBJ2-7	TGTGCCAGCAGCCTGCCGGACAGGGCTAGCGAGCAGTACTTC	CASSLPDRASEQYF
.	few	TRBV20-1	TRBJ1-2	TGCAGTGCTAATGATGCACGACAGGACAATGGCTACACCTTC	CSANDARQDNGYTF
.	.	TRBV4-2	TRBJ2-4	TGTGCCAGCAGCCAAGCCGAGCCGGGGGCCAAAAACATTCAGTACTTC	CASSQAEPGAKNIQYF
.	.	TRBV3-1/TRBV3-2	TRBJ1-2	TGTGCCAGCAGCGAAGGGGCAGTTGGCTACACCTTC	CASSEGAVGYTF
.	.	TRBV29-1	TRBJ1-2	TGCAGCGTACGCAGGGGAGACTATGGCTACACCTTC	CSVRRGDYGYTF
.	few	TRBV7-9	TRBJ1-2	TGTGCCAGCAGCCAAGACTACTATGGCTACACCTTC	CASSQDYYGYTF